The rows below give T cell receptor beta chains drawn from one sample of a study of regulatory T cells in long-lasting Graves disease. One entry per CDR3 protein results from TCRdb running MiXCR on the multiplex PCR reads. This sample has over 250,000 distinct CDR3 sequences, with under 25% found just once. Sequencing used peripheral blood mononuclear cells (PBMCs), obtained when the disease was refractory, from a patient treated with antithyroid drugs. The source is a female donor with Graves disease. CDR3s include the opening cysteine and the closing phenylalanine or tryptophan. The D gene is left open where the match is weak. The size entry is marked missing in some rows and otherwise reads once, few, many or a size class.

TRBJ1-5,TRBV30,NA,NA,CAWGGVNQPQHF,TGTGCCTGGGGGGGGGTCAATCAGCCCCAGCATTTT
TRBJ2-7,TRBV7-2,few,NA,CASSLQVGSTYEQYF,TGTGCCAGCAGCTTACAAGTAGGATCAACCTACGAGCAGTACTTC
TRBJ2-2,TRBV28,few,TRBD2,CASSFLTWSSGKTGELFF,TGTGCCAGCAGTTTTCTGACCTGGAGTAGCGGGAAGACCGGGGAGCTGTTTTTT
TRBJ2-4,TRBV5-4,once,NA,CASSLSVAKNIQYF,TGTGCCAGCAGCTTGTCAGTAGCCAAAAACATTCAGTACTTC
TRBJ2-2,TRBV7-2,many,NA,CASSLVGVGSNTGELFF,TGTGCCAGCAGCTTAGTAGGGGTTGGGTCGAACACCGGGGAGCTGTTTTTT
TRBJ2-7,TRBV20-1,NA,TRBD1,CSATDRTYEQYF,TGCAGTGCTACGGACAGGACCTACGAGCAGTACTTC
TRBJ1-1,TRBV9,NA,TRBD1,CASSGRTGGMTEAFF,TGTGCCAGCAGCGGCCGGACAGGGGGAATGACTGAAGCTTTCTTT
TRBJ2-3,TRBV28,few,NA,CASSDGIVGDTQYF,TGTGCCAGCTCCGACGGGATCGTAGGCGATACGCAGTATTTT
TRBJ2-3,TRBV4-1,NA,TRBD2,CASSQGPETSVERSDTQYF,TGCGCCAGCAGCCAAGGACCTGAGACTAGCGTCGAAAGGTCAGATACGCAGTATTTT
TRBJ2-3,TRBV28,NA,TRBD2,CASSLTLAGGPDTQYF,TGTGCCAGCAGTTTAACACTAGCGGGAGGGCCGGATACGCAGTATTTT
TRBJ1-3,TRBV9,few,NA,CASSVEAGTRAGNTIYF,TGTGCCAGCAGCGTAGAAGCCGGGACACGAGCTGGAAACACCATATATTTT
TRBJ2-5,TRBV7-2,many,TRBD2,CASSLWGPGLAGTETQYF,TGTGCCAGCAGCTTATGGGGGCCGGGACTAGCGGGTACGGAGACCCAGTACTTC
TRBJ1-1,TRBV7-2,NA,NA,CASSIHRASSRAFF,TGTGCCAGCAGCATACACCGGGCCTCGTCTCGGGCTTTCTTT
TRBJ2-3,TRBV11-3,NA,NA,CASSSQTELSSDTQYF,TGTGCCAGCAGCTCCCAGACAGAGCTAAGTTCAGATACGCAGTATTTT
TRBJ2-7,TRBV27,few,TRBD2,CASSSREGPYEQYF,TGTGCCAGCAGTTCTCGGGAGGGCCCCTACGAGCAGTACTTC
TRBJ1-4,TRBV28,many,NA,CASSGLRGSDEKLFF,TGTGCCAGCAGTGGTCTCAGGGGATCTGATGAAAAACTGTTTTTT
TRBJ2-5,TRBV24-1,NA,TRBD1,CATSDSGTGGRETQYF,TGTGCCACCAGTGATTCCGGGACAGGGGGCCGAGAGACCCAGTACTTC
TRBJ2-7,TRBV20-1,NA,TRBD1,CSAGRDRQYF,TGCAGTGCCGGAAGGGACAGACAGTACTTC
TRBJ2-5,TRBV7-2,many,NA,CASSLGGVGDRSGTQYF,TGTGCCAGCAGCCTAGGGGGGGTCGGGGACCGTTCCGGGACCCAGTACTTC
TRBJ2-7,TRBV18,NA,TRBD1,CASSENRGLHYEQYF,TGTGCCAGCTCAGAAAACAGGGGGCTACACTACGAGCAGTACTTC
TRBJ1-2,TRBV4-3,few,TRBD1,CASSQTRDRKKNYGYTF,TGCGCCAGCAGCCAAACGAGGGACAGAAAAAAAAACTATGGCTACACCTTC
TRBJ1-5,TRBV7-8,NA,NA,CASSLMEGASQPQHF,TGTGCCAGCAGCCTTATGGAAGGGGCTAGTCAGCCCCAGCATTTT
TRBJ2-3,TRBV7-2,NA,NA,CASSLVPAADTQYF,TGTGCCAGCAGCTTAGTGCCCGCGGCAGATACGCAGTATTTT
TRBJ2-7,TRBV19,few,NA,CASSPYETSYEQYF,TGTGCCAGTAGCCCCTACGAGACGTCCTACGAGCAGTACTTC
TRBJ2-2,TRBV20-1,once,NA,CSAINGIWEGELFF,TGCAGTGCTATTAATGGGATTTGGGAGGGGGAGCTGTTTTTT
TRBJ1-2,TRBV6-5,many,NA,CASSYRGSGYTF,TGTGCCAGCAGTTACAGAGGGTCCGGCTACACCTTC
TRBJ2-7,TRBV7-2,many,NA,CASSLTGTSYEQYF,TGTGCCAGCAGCTTAACAGGGACCTCCTACGAGCAGTACTTC
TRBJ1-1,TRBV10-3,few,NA,CAISESVVMNTEAFF,TGTGCCATCAGTGAATCTGTAGTGATGAACACTGAAGCTTTCTTT
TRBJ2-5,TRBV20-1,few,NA,CSARDRMRWGETQYF,TGCAGTGCTAGAGATCGGATGCGTTGGGGGGAGACCCAGTACTTC
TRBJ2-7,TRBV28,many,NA,CASSRWRSQSYEQYF,TGTGCCAGCAGTCGTTGGCGGTCACAGTCCTACGAGCAGTACTTC
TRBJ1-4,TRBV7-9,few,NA,CASSFEAGAGEKLFF,TGTGCCAGCAGCTTTGAGGCAGGGGCAGGTGAAAAACTGTTTTTT
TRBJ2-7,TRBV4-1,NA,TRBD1,CASSATQGYVSYEQYF,TGCGCCAGCAGCGCTACACAGGGGTACGTCTCCTACGAGCAGTACTTC
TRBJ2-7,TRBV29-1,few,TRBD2,CSSLTSGSPSEQYF,TGCAGCTCCCTGACTAGCGGGAGTCCTAGCGAGCAGTACTTC
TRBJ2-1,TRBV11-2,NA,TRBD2,CASSLGGLAGGRVEQFF,TGTGCCAGCAGCTTAGGGGGACTAGCGGGAGGAAGGGTCGAGCAGTTCTTC
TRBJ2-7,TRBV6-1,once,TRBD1,CASSEATGYRSEQYF,TGTGCCAGCAGTGAAGCGACAGGGTATAGGAGCGAGCAGTACTTC
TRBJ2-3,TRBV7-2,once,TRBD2,CASSLGAGGGTDTQYF,TGTGCCAGCAGCTTAGGGGCGGGAGGGGGCACAGATACGCAGTATTTT
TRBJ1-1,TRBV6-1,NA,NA,CASGIHTEAFF,TGTGCCAGCGGCATACACACTGAAGCTTTCTTT
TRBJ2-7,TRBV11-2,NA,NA,CASSLEPGPSYEQYF,TGTGCCAGCAGCTTAGAACCGGGGCCCTCCTACGAGCAGTACTTC
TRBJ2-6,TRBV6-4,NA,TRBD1,CASSDYRTGGSEGANVLTF,TGTGCCAGCAGTGATTATCGGACAGGGGGCTCGGAAGGGGCCAACGTCCTGACTTTC
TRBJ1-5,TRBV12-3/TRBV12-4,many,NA,CASSLSEGQPQHF,TGTGCCAGCAGTTTATCCGAGGGGCAGCCCCAGCATTTT
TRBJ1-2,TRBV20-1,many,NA,CSASASAGNVYGYTF,TGCAGTGCTAGTGCCTCAGCAGGGAACGTATATGGCTACACCTTC
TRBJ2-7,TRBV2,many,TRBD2,CASSEGARGYEQYF,TGTGCCAGCAGTGAAGGAGCGCGGGGGTACGAGCAGTACTTC
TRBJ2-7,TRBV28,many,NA,CASSSRNSYEQYF,TGTGCCAGCAGTTCCCGGAACTCCTACGAGCAGTACTTC
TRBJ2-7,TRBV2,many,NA,CASSDLESYEQYF,TGTGCCAGCAGTGATCTAGAGAGCTACGAGCAGTACTTC
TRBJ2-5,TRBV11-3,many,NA,CASSYPGRDQETQYF,TGTGCCAGCAGTTATCCGGGACGGGACCAAGAGACCCAGTACTTC
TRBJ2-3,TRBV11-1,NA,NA,CASSFGRRDTQYF,TGTGCCAGCAGTTTTGGACGCCGGGATACGCAGTATTTT